The source of this TCR beta chain is a study of cytomegalovirus exposure and HLA in healthy donors. The overall study: There were some 400 genotyped donors. Of these, roughly 80% fell in the genetic ancestry cluster associated with self-reported Caucasian donors.

General study results and limits: Presence/absence analyses assumed roughly uniform sequencing depth across donors. A further, later analysis showed that HLA-associated TCR beta chains (compared with equally common others) were more clonally expanded.

The PCR had 60 Vbeta and 13 Jbeta primers. Measured with immunoSEQ multiplex PCR; TCRdb has only the in-frame clones, and not every one. The sample records some 150,000 clones, approximately 80% being singletons. About this clone itself: Its antigen is not known.

V lost 5 bases to trimming and J lost 7 bases; unmatched junction nucleotides: 5. The germline V gene encodes CDR1 SGHTA and CDR2 FQGNSA. CDR3 size: 13 residues. The material sequenced was PBMCs. The chain is built from TRBV7-2 and TRBJ1-2; TRBD1 agrees at 9 bases. The source is a young man in good health and CMV-seropositive. DNA of the CDR3: TGTGCCAGCAGCAAACAGGGGGCAAGTGGCTACACCTTC. Translating it yields CASSKQGASGYTF.